The 8 T cell receptor beta chains given below trace back to one sample, sequenced in a study of OX40 agonist ivuxolimab in advanced cancers. Data came from immunoSEQ multiplex PCR; TCRdb stores just in-frame clones and leaves some out. The repertoire holds tens of thousands of clones, with 85% as singletons. The sequences come from CD4+ or CD8+ T cells sorted from blood, collected in a trial of the OX40 agonist ivuxolimab. The source is an adult with an advanced solid tumor such as melanoma, head and neck, liver or kidney cancer.

This sequence joins TRBV10-1 and TRBJ1-4, with unresolved D. Per the germline V gene, CDR1 is WNHNN and CDR2 is SYGVQD (reference sequence). V lost 4 bases and J 0 bases, leaving 18 bases between the germline ends. This CDR3 contains 18 residues. CDR3 nucleotides: TGCGCCAGCAGTGGAGTTACCCCGAGCCCTGCAACTAATGAAAAACTGTTTTTT. Amino acids: CASSGVTPSPATNEKLFF.

This clone was observed a handful of times. The chain combines TRBV9 with TRBJ1-1; a possible D gene is TRBD1 (5 bases). CDR3 length: 14 residues. CDR1 is SGDLS, CDR2 YYNGEE, per germline. V lost 4 bases to trimming and J lost 0 bases, with 10 bases between them. The CDR3 DNA is TGTGCCAGCAGCCCAGGGTATGTGAACACTGAAGCTTTCTTT. It encodes CASSPGYVNTEAFF.

V and J are TRBV5-6 and TRBJ2-5; 10 bases align to TRBD1. V trimming: 4 bases; J trimming: 3 bases; junction bases outside the gene matches: 9. The length of the CDR3 is 16 residues. The germline gives CDR1 SGHDT, CDR2 YYEEEE. This CDR3 is CASSRAGTGDKETQYF. The CDR3 bases are TGTGCCAGCAGCAGAGCCGGGACAGGGGATAAAGAGACCCAGTACTTC.

The chain uses TRBV6-6 and TRBJ1-2; D is possibly TRBD1 (6 bases). Germline CDR1 and CDR2: MNHNY and SVGAGI (reference sequence). Trimming stripped 3 bases from V and 8 bases from J, with 10 bases between. The CDR3 runs 12 residues. The DNA for the CDR3 is TGTGCCAGCAGTTATGGACAGACGGGCTACACCTTC. Its protein is CASSYGQTGYTF.

The V and J genes are TRBV28 and TRBJ1-2; 9 nucleotides agree with TRBD1. This CDR3 spans 18 amino acids. Trimming took 3 bases from V and 5 from J; bases not matched to a gene: 16. Germline V lookup: CDR1 MDHEN, CDR2 SYDVKM. CDR3 nucleotides: TGTGCCAGCAGTTTCGGTTTCTATGCGAACAGGGGGCTTTATGGCTACACCTTC. The encoded protein is CASSFGFYANRGLYGYTF.

The chain is built from TRBV4-2 and TRBJ1-6, with D perhaps TRBD1 (6 bases). Germline CDR1 is LGHNA and CDR2 is YNFKEQ. Trimming removed 4 bases at V and 5 bases at J, with 12 bases between. The CDR3 runs to 15 residues. The CDR3 nucleotides read TGTGCCAGCAGCCCCCTGCAGGGGAATAATTCACCCCTCCACTTT. The encoded protein is CASSPLQGNNSPLHF.

V usage is TRBV25-1 and J usage is TRBJ2-7; D call uncertain. The V gene lost 4 bases and the J gene lost 1 base, with 5 bases spanning the gap. This CDR3 comprises 12 residues. Germline CDR1 MGHDK, CDR2 SYGVNS. The CDR3 sequence is CASSGISYEQYF. CDR3 nucleotide sequence: TGTGCCAGCAGTGGAATTTCCTACGAGCAGTACTTC.

The chain employs TRBV5-1 and TRBJ2-1; 12 bases map to TRBD2. The CDR3 totals 14 residues. The germline CDR1 and CDR2 sequences are SGHRS and YFSETQ. Losses at the gene ends were 3 bases for V and 9 bases for J; bases not matched to a gene: 4. The CDR3 DNA reads as TGCGCCAGCAGCTCGACTAGCGGGAGAAGTGAGCAGTTCTTC. Protein product: CASSSTSGRSEQFF.